Following are 3 T cell receptor beta chains from one sample sequenced in a study of graft-versus-host responses after intestinal transplantation. The antigens these receptors bind are not known. Produced via immunoSEQ multiplex PCR; TCRdb's table is partial and in-frame only. The sample consists of under 150,000 clones, around nine tenths of them appearing once. This specimen consisted of unstimulated CD4+ T cells sorted from spleen or lymph node cells, obtained before intestinal transplant. These receptor sequences come from a human donor who received an intestinal transplant.

The chain recombines TRBV11-3 with TRBJ1-4, with 7 bases aligning to TRBD1. Germline V gene lookup returns CDR1 SGHNT and CDR2 YENEEA. This CDR3 comprises 14 residues. V lost 5 bases, J lost 8 bases, and 8 bases stayed unmatched. The CDR3 region is CASSQDRSGEKLFF. The CDR3 DNA is TGTGCCAGCAGCCAGGACAGGTCAGGAGAAAAACTGTTTTTT. Variable domain in full (rest from reference TRBV11-3 and TRBJ1-4): EAGVVQSPRYKIIEKKQPVAFWCNPISGHNTLYWYLQNLGQGPELLIRYENEEAVDDSQLPKDRFSAERLKGVDSTLKIQPAELGDSAVYLCASSQDRSGEKLFFGSGTQLSVL.

This sequence joins TRBV6-4 and TRBJ2-1, with 10 bases that match TRBD2. Germline V CDR1 and CDR2: MRHNA, SNTAGT. Germline trimming cut 5 bases from V and 9 bases from J; bases unmatched to any gene: 4. The CDR3 runs to 13 residues. Here the CDR3 reads CASSLAGVGEQFF. CDR3 in DNA: TGTGCCAGCAGTCTAGCGGGGGTGGGTGAGCAGTTCTTC.

CDR3 residues: CSVRPAENSYEQYF. DNA for the CDR3: TGCAGCGTTCGTCCGGCCGAGAACTCCTACGAGCAGTACTTC. The chain carries TRBV29-1 and TRBJ2-7; D unresolved. Germline CDR1 SQVTM, CDR2 ANQGSEA. V dropped 5 bases and J dropped 0 bases, with 14 bases sitting between them. The CDR3 runs 14 residues.